Below, 13 T cell receptor beta chains from the same sample are listed, as sequenced in a study of cytomegalovirus exposure and HLA in healthy donors. The PCR was carried out with 60 Vbeta primers and 13 Jbeta primers. Repertoires were generated with immunoSEQ multiplex PCR, while TCRdb's copy carries only in-frame clones and drops some. Among about 190,000 clones listed, roughly 80% were seen once. The material sequenced was PBMCs. These receptors all stem from a woman between 25 and 40 years old in good health and CMV-seropositive.

V usage is TRBV5-4 and J usage is TRBJ2-5; maybe TRBD1 (6 bases). This CDR3 comprises 11 residues. Germline CDR1 SGHNT, CDR2 YYREEE (reference sequence). Trimming cost V 4 bases and J 5 bases, with 6 bases left between them. Written as DNA, the CDR3 is TGTGCCAGCAGCCAGGGGGAGACCCAGTACTTC. Translated, it gives CASSQGETQYF.

This chain joins TRBV7-2 and TRBJ2-7; no definite D call. CDR1 and CDR2 (germline): SGHTA, FQGNSA. The V gene lost 5 bases and the J gene lost 0 bases, with 5 bases spanning the gap. The CDR3 consists of 12 residues. The CDR3 protein is CASSVSSYEQYF. The CDR3 bases are TGTGCCAGCAGCGTGAGCTCCTACGAGCAGTACTTC. Full variable domain (missing parts from reference TRBV7-2 and TRBJ2-7): GAGVSQSPSNKVTEKGKDVELRCDPISGHTALYWYRQSLGQGLEFLIYFQGNSAPDKSGLPSDRFSAERTGGSVSTLTIQRTQQEDSAVYLCASSVSSYEQYFGPGTRLTVT.

This chain joins TRBV6-1 and TRBJ2-7; TRBD2 is a possible D gene (5 bases). V was pared by 8 bases and J by 2 bases, with 19 bases between. This CDR3 region has 15 residues. Germline-derived CDR1 and CDR2 are MNHNS and SASEGT. The CDR3 protein is CASPAGLDGAYEQYF. The CDR3 region has the DNA TGTGCCAGCCCGGCCGGACTGGACGGAGCCTACGAGCAGTACTTC.

The V call is TRBV30, the J call TRBJ2-7; D ambiguous. The ends were cut back, 0 bases at V and 2 bases at J, with 14 bases in the middle. CDR1 is GTSNPN and CDR2 is SVGIG in the germline V gene (reference sequence). The CDR3 is made up of 15 amino acids. The CDR3, as DNA: TGTGCCTGGAGTGTACGAGGCAAGGCCCCCTACGAGCAGTACTTC. As protein: CAWSVRGKAPYEQYF.

V is TRBV28 and J is TRBJ2-7; D might be TRBD2 (5 bases). CDR3 size: 14 residues. The germline V gene has CDR1 MDHEN and CDR2 SYDVKM. V was pared by 2 bases and J by 7 bases, with 15 bases between. The CDR3 loop is CASSLTGVKGEQYF. The CDR3 DNA reads TGTGCCAGCAGTTTAACCGGGGTCAAAGGGGAGCAGTACTTC. Based on the CDR3 plus reference TRBV28 and TRBJ2-7, the full variable domain is DVKVTQSSRYLVKRTGEKVFLECVQDMDHENMFWYRQDPGLGLRLIYFSYDVKMKEKGDIPEGYSVSREKKERFSLILESASTNQTSMYLCASSLTGVKGEQYFGPGTRLTVT.

V and J are TRBV19 and TRBJ2-7; a weak D match, TRBD2 (5 bases). V lost 7 bases and J 3 bases, leaving 10 bases between the germline ends. The CDR3 spans 12 residues. In germline, CDR1 is LNHDA, CDR2 SQIVND (reference sequence). CDR3 nucleotide sequence: TGTGCCAGTACCTCCGGGGACTACGAGCAGTACTTC. This codes for CASTSGDYEQYF.

V and J are TRBV28 and TRBJ2-7, with 16 bases matching TRBD2. This CDR3 has 19 residues. The germline V gene encodes CDR1 MDHEN and CDR2 SYDVKM. Trimming cost V 7 bases and J 7 bases; bases outside gene matches: 19. The CDR3 nucleotides are TGTGCCAGCACCTCAATACTCGGGGGACTAGCGGGAGGGGTCGGAGAGCAGTACTTC. Translated: CASTSILGGLAGGVGEQYF.

V and J are TRBV6-5 and TRBJ2-3; 8 nucleotides match TRBD2. The V and J ends lost 11 bases and 6 bases, in that order; junction bases with no gene match: 13. Germline CDR1 MNHEY, CDR2 SVGAGI. This CDR3 spans 14 amino acids. The CDR3 nucleotides are TGTGCCTGCCGGGGGACTAGGAACACCGATACGCAGTATTTT. Protein product: CACRGTRNTDTQYF.

This chain joins TRBV6-6 and TRBJ1-2; D might be TRBD1 (6 bases). The ends were cut back, 2 bases at V and 7 bases at J, with 8 bases in the middle. The germline V gene encodes CDR1 MNHNY and CDR2 SVGAGI (reference sequence). The CDR3 is 12 residues long. The CDR3 bases are TGTGCCAGCAGTTACGGGGGCTCTGGCTACACCTTC. This gives the protein CASSYGGSGYTF.

The chain couples TRBV5-8 to TRBJ1-1; D is undetermined. The V gene's germline CDR1 is SGHTS and CDR2 YDEGEE. V lost 4 bases to trimming and J lost 3 bases, with 10 bases between them. The CDR3 is 13 amino acids. The DNA for the CDR3 is TGTGCCAGCAGCCCCCCCCGGGACACTGAAGCTTTCTTT. As protein: CASSPPRDTEAFF.

The chain has TRBV2 and TRBJ2-5, with 7 bases aligning to TRBD2. The CDR3 extends over 13 amino acids. The germline V gene has CDR1 SNHLY and CDR2 FYNNEI. V was clipped by 10 bases and J by 3 bases; unmatched bases: 8. The CDR3 reads CATSRGLEETQYF. The CDR3 region has the DNA TGTGCCACCTCTAGAGGACTAGAAGAGACCCAGTACTTC.

The rearrangement joins TRBV11-2 to TRBJ1-1, with TRBD1 as a possible D gene (5 bases). Germline CDR1 SGHAT, CDR2 FQNNGV. The CDR3 is made up of 14 amino acids. V was trimmed by 3 bases and J by 2 bases, leaving 10 bases between them. As DNA, the CDR3 is TGTGCCAGCAGCTTTCAGGGCCCTAACACTGAAGCTTTCTTT. It specifies CASSFQGPNTEAFF.

Points on this clone: Other DNA sequences in the same sample also yield this CDR3. The chain couples TRBV28 to TRBJ1-2; D unresolved. The CDR3 sequence is 12 residues long. Germline V lookup: CDR1 MDHEN, CDR2 SYDVKM. The ends were cut back, 1 base at V and 4 bases at J, with 4 bases in the middle. The DNA of the CDR3 is TGTGCCAGCAGTTTATCAGGCTATGGCTACACCTTC. Translated: CASSLSGYGYTF.